The clone carrying this TCR beta chain was counted once. Antigen: not known. PCR used 60 Vbeta primers and 13 Jbeta primers. Measured with immunoSEQ multiplex PCR; TCRdb has only the in-frame clones, and not every one. The repertoire includes over 150,000 clones, 70% to 85% of them detected once, and approximately 1.3% sits in the top ten. The sample is drawn from a study of cytomegalovirus exposure and HLA in healthy donors. Study-wide findings and caveats: Analysis was carried out at a later point, and it linked a missense DCLRE1C variant to TCR beta V- and J-gene trimming. Accurate prediction of HLA-A and HLA-B alleles (for most subjects) was reportedly achieved from TCR beta sequences. In a later analysis, the majority of CMV-associated beta chains seemingly showed HLA restriction.

This CDR3 region has 15 residues. The V and J ends lost 0 bases and 3 bases respectively, with 12 bases between them. The chain couples TRBV23-1 to TRBJ2-7; D is perhaps TRBD1 (6 bases). Being an ORF, TRBV23-1 has a function that is uncertain. The TCR sequence derives from a woman in her 30s in good health and CMV-seropositive. The sample comprised PBMCs. CDR3 in amino acids: CASSQSPGALYEQYF. Here the CDR3 DNA reads TGCGCCAGCAGTCAATCGCCAGGGGCACTCTACGAGCAGTACTTC.